A single sample gave rise to the 8 T cell receptor beta chains below, sequenced in a study of OX40 agonist ivuxolimab in advanced cancers. The protocol was immunoSEQ multiplex PCR, while the TCRdb copy is restricted to in-frame clones and leaves out a portion. The sample has tens of thousands of clones, 93% seen once. The input for sequencing was CD4+ or CD8+ T cells sorted from blood, taken in a trial of the OX40 agonist ivuxolimab. The receptors here all came from an adult with an advanced solid tumor such as melanoma, head and neck, liver or kidney cancer.

The V gene is TRBV7-9, the J gene TRBJ1-2, with D perhaps TRBD1 (6 bases). Germline V CDR1 and CDR2: SEHNR, FQNEAQ (reference sequence). This CDR3 has 15 amino acids. The ends were cut back, 4 bases at V and 0 bases at J, with 12 bases in the middle. The CDR3 reads CASSSGTSPNYGYTF. CDR3 coding DNA: TGTGCCAGCAGCTCCGGGACAAGCCCTAACTATGGCTACACCTTC. The complete variable domain, with remaining parts taken from reference TRBV7-9 and TRBJ1-2, reads DTGVSQNPRHKITKRGQNVTFRCDPISEHNRLYWYRQTLGQGPEFLTYFQNEAQLEKSRLLSDRFSAERPKGSFSTLEIQRTEQGDSAMYLCASSSGTSPNYGYTFGSGTRLTVV.

The chain carries TRBV27 and TRBJ1-5; D is undetermined. Deletions cut 2 bases from V and 4 bases from J, with 6 bases between. The CDR3 loop spans 13 amino acids. Germline V gene sequence: CDR1 MNHEY, CDR2 SMNVEV (reference sequence). CDR3 sequence (DNA): TGTGCCAGCAGTTTAGACCGTAATCAGCCCCAGCATTTT. The encoded protein is CASSLDRNQPQHF.

The rearrangement joins TRBV27 to TRBJ1-5, with no clear D. In germline, CDR1 is MNHEY, CDR2 SMNVEV (reference sequence). V lost 5 bases to trimming and J lost 1 base, with 9 bases between them. This CDR3 has 14 amino acids. The CDR3, as DNA: TGTGCCAGCAGTCCGCGAACAAGCAATCAGCCCCAGCATTTT. Protein: CASSPRTSNQPQHF.

The chain links TRBV27 to TRBJ2-7, with D unclear. V was cut by 2 bases and J by 4 bases, with 9 bases left in between. This CDR3 is 13 amino acids long. From germline, CDR1 is MNHEY and CDR2 SMNVEV (reference sequence). CDR3 in DNA: TGTGCCAGCAGTTTAAGGTTTCTTTACGAGCAGTACTTC. Residues: CASSLRFLYEQYF.

The J gene is TRBJ2-5, the V gene TRBV7-9; 10 bases line up with TRBD2. With 4 bases clipped from V and 0 bases from J, the junction kept 11 bases outside the gene matches. Germline V gene data show CDR1 as SEHNR and CDR2 as FQNEAQ (reference sequence). The CDR3 covers 18 residues. CDR3 loop: CASSSRRPGTSDQETQYF. DNA for the CDR3: TGTGCCAGCAGCTCGCGGAGACCCGGGACTAGCGACCAAGAGACCCAGTACTTC. Complete variable domain (other parts from reference TRBV7-9 and TRBJ2-5): DTGVSQNPRHKITKRGQNVTFRCDPISEHNRLYWYRQTLGQGPEFLTYFQNEAQLEKSRLLSDRFSAERPKGSFSTLEIQRTEQGDSAMYLCASSSRRPGTSDQETQYFGPGTRLLVL.

This rearrangement joins TRBV4-1 to TRBJ2-5; D perhaps matches TRBD2 (5 bases). The germline V gene encodes CDR1 MGHRA and CDR2 YSYEKL. The CDR3 has 15 residues. V was shortened by 0 bases and J by 5 bases, with 13 bases between the two germline ends. CDR3 amino acids: CASSQEEQPGETQYF. The CDR3 DNA is TGCGCCAGCAGCCAAGAGGAGCAGCCGGGGGAGACCCAGTACTTC.

This clone came up once. This chain connects TRBV5-6 to TRBJ2-7; D tentatively fits TRBD1 or TRBD2 (5 bases each). Trimming removed 4 bases at V and 4 bases at J, with 18 bases between. CDR1 and CDR2 from the germline V gene are SGHDT and YYEEEE. The length of the CDR3 is 15 residues. In DNA form, the CDR3 reads TGTGCCAGCAGCCCCGGGTGGGGACGGAAGTACGAGCAGTACTTC. This gives the protein CASSPGWGRKYEQYF. Combining the CDR3 with reference TRBV5-6 and TRBJ2-7 gives the whole variable domain DAGVTQSPTHLIKTRGQQVTLRCSPKSGHDTVSWYQQALGQGPQFIFQYYEEEERQRGNFPDRFSGHQFPNYSSELNVNALLLGDSALYLCASSPGWGRKYEQYFGPGTRLTVT.

This sequence joins TRBV14 and TRBJ2-3; TRBD2 agrees at 8 bases. The CDR3 contains 15 residues. The V and J ends lost 4 bases and 2 bases, in that order; junction bases with no gene match: 5. The germline CDR1 and CDR2 sequences are SGHDN and FVKESK. The CDR3 region has the DNA TGTGCCAGCAGCCCATTAGCGGGGCTCACAGATACGCAGTATTTT. This encodes CASSPLAGLTDTQYF.